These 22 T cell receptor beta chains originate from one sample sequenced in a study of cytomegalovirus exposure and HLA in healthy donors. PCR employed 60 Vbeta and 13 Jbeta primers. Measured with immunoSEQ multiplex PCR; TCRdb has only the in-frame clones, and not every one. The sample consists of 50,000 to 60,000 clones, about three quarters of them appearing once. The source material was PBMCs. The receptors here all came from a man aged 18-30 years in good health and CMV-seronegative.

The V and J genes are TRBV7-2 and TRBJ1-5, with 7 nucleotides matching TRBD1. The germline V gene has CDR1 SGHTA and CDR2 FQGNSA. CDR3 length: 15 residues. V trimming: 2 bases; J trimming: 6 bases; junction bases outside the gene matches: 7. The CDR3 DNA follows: TGTGCCAGCAGCTTATGGTCAGGGGGTGGTCAGCCCCAGCATTTT. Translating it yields CASSLWSGGGQPQHF.

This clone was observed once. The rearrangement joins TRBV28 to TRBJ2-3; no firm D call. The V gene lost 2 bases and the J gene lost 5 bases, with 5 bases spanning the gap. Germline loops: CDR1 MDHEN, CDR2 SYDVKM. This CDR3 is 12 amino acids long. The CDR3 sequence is CASSLARDTQYF. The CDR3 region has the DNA TGTGCCAGCAGTTTAGCGCGAGATACGCAGTATTTT.

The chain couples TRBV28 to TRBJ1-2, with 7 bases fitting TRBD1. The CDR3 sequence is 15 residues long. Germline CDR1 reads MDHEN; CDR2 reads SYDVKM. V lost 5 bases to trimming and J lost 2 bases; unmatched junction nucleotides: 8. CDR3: CASSPPTGFNYGYTF. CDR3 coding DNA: TGTGCCAGCAGTCCCCCGACAGGGTTCAACTATGGCTACACCTTC.

CDR3 nucleotide sequence: TGCGCCAGCAGCCAAGAAAGACTAGCCACCGGGTGGGAGCAGTTCTTC. Amino acid sequence: CASSQERLATGWEQFF. The chain combines TRBV4-1 with TRBJ2-1; 7 bases line up with TRBD2. Germline V CDR1 and CDR2: MGHRA, YSYEKL. Losses at the gene ends were 0 bases for V and 10 bases for J; bases not matched to a gene: 12. This CDR3 is 16 amino acids long.

The CDR3 protein is CASSFTGGGNEQFF. The CDR3 DNA is TGTGCCAGCAGCTTCACGGGAGGGGGCAATGAGCAGTTCTTC. V usage is TRBV9 and J usage is TRBJ2-1, with TRBD2 matching over 8 bases. The CDR3 contains 14 residues. V was pared by 4 bases and J by 6 bases, with 6 bases of the junction left unmatched. CDR1 and CDR2 from the germline V gene are SGDLS and YYNGEE. Supplemented by reference TRBV9 and TRBJ2-1, the full variable domain reads DSGVTQTPKHLITATGQRVTLRCSPRSGDLSVYWYQQSLDQGLQFLIQYYNGEERAKGNILERFSAQQFPDLHSELNLSSLELGDSALYFCASSFTGGGNEQFFGPGTRLTVL.

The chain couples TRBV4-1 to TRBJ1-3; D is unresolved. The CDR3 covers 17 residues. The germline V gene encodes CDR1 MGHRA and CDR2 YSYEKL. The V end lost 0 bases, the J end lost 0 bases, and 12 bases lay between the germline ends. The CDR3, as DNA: TGCGCCAGCAGCCAAGATGCCGGCGGGCTCTCTGGAAACACCATATATTTT. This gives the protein CASSQDAGGLSGNTIYF.

The chain's CDR3 is CASSTTSTAYEQYF. CDR3 in DNA: TGTGCCAGCAGTACCACTAGTACGGCCTACGAGCAGTACTTC. The rearrangement joins TRBV6-5 to TRBJ2-7; the D gene is possibly TRBD2 (5 bases). The V end was cut by 5 bases, the J end by 2 bases, with 13 bases between. The CDR3 has 14 residues. Germline V CDR1 and CDR2: MNHEY, SVGAGI.

CDR3 sequence: CASSLTSLDDPLGTQYF. CDR3 bases: TGTGCCAGCAGCTTGACTAGCCTCGACGACCCACTGGGTACGCAGTATTTT. The chain is built from TRBV5-4 and TRBJ2-3, with D perhaps matching TRBD2 (6 bases). The V end was cut by 1 base, the J end by 8 bases, with 23 bases between. CDR1 SGHNT and CDR2 YYREEE come from the germline V gene (reference sequence). The CDR3 totals 17 residues.

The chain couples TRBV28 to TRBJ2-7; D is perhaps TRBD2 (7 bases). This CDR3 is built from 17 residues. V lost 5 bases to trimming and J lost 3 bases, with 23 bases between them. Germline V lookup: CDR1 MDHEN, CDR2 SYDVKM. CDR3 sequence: CASSKFRGGQSDYEQYF. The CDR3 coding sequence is TGTGCCAGCAGTAAGTTTAGGGGGGGGCAGTCTGACTACGAGCAGTACTTC.

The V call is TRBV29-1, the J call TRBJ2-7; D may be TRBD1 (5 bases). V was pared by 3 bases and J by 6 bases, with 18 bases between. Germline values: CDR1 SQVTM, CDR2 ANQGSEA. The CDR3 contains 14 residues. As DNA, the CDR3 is TGCAGCGTTGAGGTCGTGGGCAGGGTCTTCGAGCAGTACTTC. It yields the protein CSVEVVGRVFEQYF.

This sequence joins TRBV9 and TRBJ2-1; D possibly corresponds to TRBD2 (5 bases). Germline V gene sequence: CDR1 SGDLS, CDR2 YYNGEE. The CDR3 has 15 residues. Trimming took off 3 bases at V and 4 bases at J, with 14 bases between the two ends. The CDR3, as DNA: TGTGCCAGCAGCGCCCGGGGAACGGGTTACAATGAGCAGTTCTTC. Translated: CASSARGTGYNEQFF.

CDR3: CASSKGLAGYTDTQYF. The CDR3 DNA is TGTGCCAGCAGCAAAGGACTAGCGGGTTACACAGATACGCAGTATTTT. V is TRBV7-9 and J is TRBJ2-3, with 11 bases that match TRBD2. Germline values: CDR1 SEHNR, CDR2 FQNEAQ (reference sequence). The CDR3 loop spans 16 amino acids. After removal of 5 bases from V and 2 bases from J, the junction contained 6 bases not matched to a gene.

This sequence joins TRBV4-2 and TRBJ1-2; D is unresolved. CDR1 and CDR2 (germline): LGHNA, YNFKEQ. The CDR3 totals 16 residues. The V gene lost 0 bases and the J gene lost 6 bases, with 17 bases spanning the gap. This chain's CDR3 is CASSQDGGTRGDGYTF. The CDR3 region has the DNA TGTGCCAGCAGCCAAGATGGAGGCACCCGGGGAGATGGCTACACCTTC.

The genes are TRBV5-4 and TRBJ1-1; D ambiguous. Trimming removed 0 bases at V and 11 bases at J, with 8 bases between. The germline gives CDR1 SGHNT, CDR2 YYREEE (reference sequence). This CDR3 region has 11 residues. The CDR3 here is CASSLDRVAFF. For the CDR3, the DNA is TGTGCCAGCAGCTTGGATAGAGTGGCTTTCTTT.

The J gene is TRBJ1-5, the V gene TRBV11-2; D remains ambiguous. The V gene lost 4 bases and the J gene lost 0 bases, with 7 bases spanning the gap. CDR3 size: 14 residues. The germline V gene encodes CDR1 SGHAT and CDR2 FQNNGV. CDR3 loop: CASSSGGSNQPQHF. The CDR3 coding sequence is TGTGCCAGCAGCTCGGGAGGTAGCAATCAGCCCCAGCATTTT.

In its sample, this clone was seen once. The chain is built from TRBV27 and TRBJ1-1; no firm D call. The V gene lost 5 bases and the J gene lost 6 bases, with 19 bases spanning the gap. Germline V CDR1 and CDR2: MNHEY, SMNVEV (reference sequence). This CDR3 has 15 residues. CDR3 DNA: TGTGCCAGCAGTAACGGGAACCCGGGATCCGCTGAAGCTTTCTTT. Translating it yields CASSNGNPGSAEAFF.

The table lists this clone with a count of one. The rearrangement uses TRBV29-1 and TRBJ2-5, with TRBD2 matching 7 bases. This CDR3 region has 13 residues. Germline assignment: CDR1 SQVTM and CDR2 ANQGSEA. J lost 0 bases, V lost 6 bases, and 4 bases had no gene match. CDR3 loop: CSVQGRDQETQYF. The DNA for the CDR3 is TGCAGCGTCCAAGGGAGGGACCAAGAGACCCAGTACTTC.

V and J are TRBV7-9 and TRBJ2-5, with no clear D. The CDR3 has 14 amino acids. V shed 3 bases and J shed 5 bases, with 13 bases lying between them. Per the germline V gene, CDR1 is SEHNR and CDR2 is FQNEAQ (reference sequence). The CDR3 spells CASSFGVVGETQYF. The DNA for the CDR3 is TGTGCCAGCAGCTTCGGTGTCGTCGGGGAGACCCAGTACTTC.

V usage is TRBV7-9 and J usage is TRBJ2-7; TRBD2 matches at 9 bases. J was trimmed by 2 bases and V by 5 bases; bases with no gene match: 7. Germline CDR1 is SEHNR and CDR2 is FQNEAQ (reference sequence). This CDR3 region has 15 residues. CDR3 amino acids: CASSTLAGDPYEQYF. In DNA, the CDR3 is TGTGCCAGCAGCACTTTAGCGGGAGACCCCTACGAGCAGTACTTC.

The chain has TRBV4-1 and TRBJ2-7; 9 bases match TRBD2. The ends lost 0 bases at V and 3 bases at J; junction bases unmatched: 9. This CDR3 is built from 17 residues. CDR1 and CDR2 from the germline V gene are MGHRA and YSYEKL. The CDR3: CASSQEGAGGPSYEQYF. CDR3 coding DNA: TGCGCCAGCAGCCAAGAGGGCGCGGGAGGGCCTAGCTACGAGCAGTACTTC.

CDR3 in DNA: TGTGCCAGCAGTACCCTACAAGAGACCCAGTACTTC. Amino acid sequence: CASSTLQETQYF. V gene TRBV6-5 combines with J gene TRBJ2-5; D remains unclear. The V end lost 5 bases, the J end lost 2 bases, and 6 bases lay between the germline ends. This CDR3 spans 12 amino acids. CDR1 is MNHEY, CDR2 SVGAGI, per germline.

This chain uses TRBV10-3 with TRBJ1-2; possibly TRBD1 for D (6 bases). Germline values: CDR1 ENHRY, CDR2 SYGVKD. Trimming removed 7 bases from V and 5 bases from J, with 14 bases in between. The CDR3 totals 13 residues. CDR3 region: CAIKQGTDYGYTF. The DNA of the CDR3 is TGTGCCATCAAGCAGGGGACGGATTATGGCTACACCTTC.